This is a list of T cell receptor beta chains from one sample in a study of T cells after yellow fever vaccination. TCRdb itself ran the 5' RACE reads through MiXCR, one entry per CDR3 protein. The sample has about 350,000 distinct CDR3 sequences; 7% to 9% are singletons. Sequences were derived from PBMCs, sampled about 41 days after the first yellow fever vaccination. Receptors originate from a man aged 18 to 29 who received the YFV17D yellow fever vaccine. CDR3s include the opening cysteine and the closing phenylalanine or tryptophan. A D gene is named only where the DNA matches it firmly. A clone size is listed for some rows: how often the clone was seen (once, few, many), or a class if it is expanded.

few	.	TRBV20-1	TRBJ2-2	15	TGCAGTGCTAGTCCCATCGGGCTGAACACCGGGGAGCTGTTTTTT	CSASPIGLNTGELFF
.	.	TRBV4-3	TRBJ2-1	14	TGCGCCAGCAGCCAAGGTTCCACGGGTGGGGAGCAGTTCTTC	CASSQGSTGGEQFF
.	TRBD1	TRBV7-3	TRBJ2-3	15	TGTGCCAGCAGCTCTACAGGGGTATACACAGATACGCAGTATTTT	CASSSTGVYTDTQYF
.	TRBD1	TRBV7-2	TRBJ2-5	12	TGTGCCAGCAGCCGGGACAGAAAGACCCAGTACTTC	CASSRDRKTQYF
many	.	TRBV4-1	TRBJ2-2	14	TGCGCCAGCAGCCAAGGCCTTCAGACCGGGGAGCTGTTTTTT	CASSQGLQTGELFF
many	.	TRBV6-5	TRBJ2-1	15	TGTGCCAGCAGTTACTCGGCCAGGGTTAGAAATGAGCAGTTCTTC	CASSYSARVRNEQFF
few	.	TRBV12-3/TRBV12-4	TRBJ1-1	11	TGTGCCAGCAGTTCTAGTTCTCGGGCTTTCTTT	CASSSSSRAFF
few	.	TRBV7-6	TRBJ1-2	15	TGTGCCAGCAGCTTAAATGTGGCAGTTGTTAACGGCTACACCTTC	CASSLNVAVVNGYTF
.	.	TRBV7-8	TRBJ1-1	16	TGTGCCAGCAGCTCCCGGTCCGGGACTTTGAACACTGAAGCTTTCTTT	CASSSRSGTLNTEAFF
few	TRBD2	TRBV5-1	TRBJ2-5	18	TGCGCCAGCAGCTTGGACTCTGGGACTAGCGGGTGGAGAGAGACCCAGTACTTC	CASSLDSGTSGWRETQYF
.	TRBD2	TRBV29-1	TRBJ2-1	16	TGCAGCGGAGTTTCTAGCGGGGGGCCCTCCTACAATGAGCAGTTCTTC	CSGVSSGGPSYNEQFF
few	TRBD2	TRBV6-5	TRBJ2-3	14	TGTGCCAGCAGTTGGACTAGGAGGACAGATACGCAGTATTTT	CASSWTRRTDTQYF
.	.	TRBV7-9	TRBJ1-1	16	TGTGCCAGCAGCTCCCTTCGGACGAGGGAAGGCACTGAAGCTTTCTTT	CASSSLRTREGTEAFF
few	TRBD1	TRBV9	TRBJ2-1	15	TGTGCCAGCAGCGTAGATGGGACAGGGGACAATGAGCAGTTCTTC	CASSVDGTGDNEQFF
few	TRBD2	TRBV10-3	TRBJ2-3	14	TGTGCCATCCGGGGGGGGGGTAGCACAGATACGCAGTATTTT	CAIRGGGSTDTQYF
few	.	TRBV7-8	TRBJ2-3	16	TGTGCCAGCAGCTTAGTACTCGCGCGTAGCACAGATACGCAGTATTTT	CASSLVLARSTDTQYF
few	.	TRBV28	TRBJ1-2	12	TGTGCCGCACAGGGAACTAGCTATGGCTACACCTTC	CAAQGTSYGYTF
few	TRBD1	TRBV6-1	TRBJ2-5	15	TGTGCCAGCAGTAAGAGGACAGGATATAGAGAGACCCAGTACTTC	CASSKRTGYRETQYF
.	.	TRBV4-1	TRBJ2-1	15	TGCGCCAGCAGCCAGGCTGAGCAGCTCGGCAATGAGCAGTTCTTC	CASSQAEQLGNEQFF
.	TRBD1	TRBV15	TRBJ1-6	15	TGTGCCACCAGCAACCCGACAGGGGGAAACTCACCCCTCCACTTT	CATSNPTGGNSPLHF
.	TRBD1	TRBV5-4	TRBJ1-6	17	TGTGCCAGCAGCTTCGACAGGGGGCGCGGGTATAATTCACCCCTCCACTTT	CASSFDRGRGYNSPLHF
.	.	TRBV2	TRBJ2-7	14	TGTGCCAGCAGTGAGGGCCATTCTACCTACGAGCAGTACTTC	CASSEGHSTYEQYF
many	.	TRBV7-8	TRBJ1-2	14	TGTGCCAGCAGCTTAGGGGCAGTAGGCGATGGCTACACCTTC	CASSLGAVGDGYTF
.	TRBD2	TRBV7-8	TRBJ2-1	16	TGTGCCAGCAGCTCAAGACTAGCGGGGGTCTACAATGAGCAGTTCTTC	CASSSRLAGVYNEQFF
.	.	TRBV6-1	TRBJ1-2	13	TGTGCCAGCCAGTCCCGGGGTAACTATGGCTACACCTTC	CASQSRGNYGYTF
.	.	TRBV15	TRBJ2-4	17	TGTGCCACCAGCAGTAATGAGGGGGAGGAAGACAAAAACATTCAGTACTTC	CATSSNEGEEDKNIQYF
.	.	TRBV7-9	TRBJ2-6	16	TGTGCCAGCAGCGGAGGGGGTATCTCTGGGGCCAACGTCCTGACTTTC	CASSGGGISGANVLTF
few	TRBD2	TRBV7-2	TRBJ2-5	16	TGTGCCAGCAGCTTAGCCTATGGGGGGGGTAGGGAGACCCAGTACTTC	CASSLAYGGGRETQYF
.	TRBD2	TRBV4-1	TRBJ2-4	18	TGCGCCAGCAGCCAGGGCCTAGCGGGGGTCGGAGCCAAAAACATTCAGTACTTC	CASSQGLAGVGAKNIQYF
few	.	TRBV6-2/TRBV6-3	TRBJ1-3	11	TGTGCCAGCAGCCACGGAAACACCATATATTTT	CASSHGNTIYF
.	.	TRBV24-1	TRBJ2-1	13	TGTGCCACCAGCCTATCGGGCGGGGATGAGCAGTTCTTC	CATSLSGGDEQFF
.	TRBD1	TRBV6-2/TRBV6-3	TRBJ2-3	15	TGTGCCAGCAGTTGGGACAGGGGACGGACAGATACGCAGTATTTT	CASSWDRGRTDTQYF
.	TRBD1	TRBV7-6	TRBJ2-3	15	TGTGCCAGCAGCTTAAGCAGGGGGTACACAGATACGCAGTATTTT	CASSLSRGYTDTQYF
.	.	TRBV7-9	TRBJ2-7	13	TGTGCCAGCAGCTTCTTATTGTCCGGCGAGCAGTACTTC	CASSFLLSGEQYF
few	.	TRBV7-2	TRBJ2-1	14	TGTGCCAGCGTCAGGAGGGGGATCGACAATGAGCAGTTCTTC	CASVRRGIDNEQFF
.	.	TRBV19	TRBJ1-5	14	TGTGCCAGTAGTATATTTGGGAAGGAACAGCCCCAGCATTTT	CASSIFGKEQPQHF
.	.	TRBV27	TRBJ2-4	15	TGTGCCAGCAGTCCCTACAAGTTGGCCAAAAACATTCAGTACTTC	CASSPYKLAKNIQYF
few	TRBD2	TRBV4-2	TRBJ2-1	15	TGTGCCACCCGGGGGGGAAACGGATTATACAATGAGCAGTTCTTC	CATRGGNGLYNEQFF
.	.	TRBV30	TRBJ1-2	15	TGTGCCTGGAGTGCCACGTGGGGGCCAGGCTATGGCTACACCTTC	CAWSATWGPGYGYTF
few	.	TRBV12-3/TRBV12-4	TRBJ1-1	15	TGTGCCAGCAGTTATGGGGGGGCGACGAACACTGAAGCTTTCTTT	CASSYGGATNTEAFF
few	.	TRBV24-1	TRBJ1-5	13	TGTGCCACCAGTGATTCAGGGACTCAGCCCCAGCATTTT	CATSDSGTQPQHF
many	TRBD1	TRBV20-1	TRBJ1-2	14	TGCAGTGCGAGACAGGGGTTCGTAATCGAGGGCTACACCTTC	CSARQGFVIEGYTF
many	TRBD1	TRBV6-6	TRBJ2-7	12	TGTGCCAGCAGTTACGACAGGGCCGAGCAGTACTTC	CASSYDRAEQYF
few	.	TRBV12-3/TRBV12-4	TRBJ2-7	13	TGTGCCAGCAGTTTTCAGGCGAGCACTGAGCAGTACTTC	CASSFQASTEQYF
many	.	TRBV5-6	TRBJ1-6	15	TGTGCCAGCAGCTTGGACGGATACTATAATTCACCCCTCCACTTT	CASSLDGYYNSPLHF
few	.	TRBV5-1	TRBJ2-7	15	TGCGCCAGCAGTTGGGGGGCGGGGGATTCCTACGAGCAGTACTTC	CASSWGAGDSYEQYF
few	TRBD2	TRBV27	TRBJ2-1	14	TGTGCCAGCAGTTTAGCGGGGGGTCTCCGCCGTCAGTTCTTC	CASSLAGGLRRQFF
.	.	TRBV7-9	TRBJ1-1	17	TGTGCCAGCAGCTGGCGGTGGGCGGAACTGAGGAACACTGAAGCTTTCTTT	CASSWRWAELRNTEAFF
.	TRBD2	TRBV7-3	TRBJ2-2	15	TGTGCCAGCAGCTTACAGCCGGGAGGGATCGGGGAGCTGTTTTTT	CASSLQPGGIGELFF
.	TRBD2	TRBV5-1	TRBJ2-7	14	TGCGCCAGCAGCTATAGCGGGGGAGCCTACGAGCAGTACTTC	CASSYSGGAYEQYF
.	.	TRBV7-9	TRBJ1-4	13	TGTGCCAGCAGCTTAGTGTATAATGAAAAACTGTTTTTT	CASSLVYNEKLFF
many	.	TRBV20-1	TRBJ1-2	15	TGCAGTGCTAGAGATCCGGGCACCATGGGCTATGGCTACACCTTC	CSARDPGTMGYGYTF
.	.	TRBV4-1	TRBJ2-7	15	TGCGCCAGCAGCCAAGCGGTGTATGACGGTTACGAGCAGTACTTC	CASSQAVYDGYEQYF
.	.	TRBV12-3/TRBV12-4	TRBJ1-4	14	TGTGCCAGCAGTAGGGCGGCTCCTAATGAAAAACTGTTTTTT	CASSRAAPNEKLFF
.	.	TRBV5-1	TRBJ2-2	16	TGCGCCAGCAGCTTGACGGGGGGCCCATGGACCGGGGAGCTGTTTTTT	CASSLTGGPWTGELFF
few	TRBD1	TRBV5-1	TRBJ1-6	17	TGCGCCAGCAGCTTAAAATCAGGGGGTTCCTATAATTCACCCCTCCACTTT	CASSLKSGGSYNSPLHF
few	TRBD1	TRBV6-4	TRBJ1-1	14	TGTGCCAGCAGTCGACAGGGGGGGAGCACTGAAGCTTTCTTT	CASSRQGGSTEAFF
few	.	TRBV19	TRBJ1-1	12	TGTGCCCGACCGTCGATAGTCACTGAAGCTTTCTTT	CARPSIVTEAFF